What follows describes a single T cell receptor beta chain. What antigen it recognizes has not been identified. No base-level quality is on record; no much larger clone is a single base apart. Including the terminal cysteine and phenylalanine, the CDR3 comprises 17 residues. Only the CDR3 region is kept as DNA, spanning 51 bases read in frame from base 1. The cohort consisted of 650 to 700 healthy bone marrow donors. At the time of sampling, every cohort member was nominally healthy, though immune exposures that went unrecorded were likely present. The donor tested CMV seronegative and was one of the 352 seronegative cohort members. Every donor gave a peripheral blood sample, and the peripheral blood mononuclear cells from that sample were used for TCR beta sequencing. The Qiagen DNeasy Blood Extraction Kit was used to extract genomic DNA from the blood cell samples. These data belong to a study of cytomegalovirus exposure and HLA in healthy donors (dated by TCRdb to about 2017). About the full investigation: An earlier analysis of fewer than 750 of the donors reported under 300 Gb of sequence data and around 110 million unique TCR beta sequences obtained from 180 million or so T cells. An early release that covered about 600 HLA-typed donors contained about 300 gigabases of sequencing data and tens of millions of unique TCR sequences. The genetic ancestry cluster associated with self-reported Caucasian donors included over 80% of the 398 genotyped donors. The study aimed to test whether cataloging public T cell receptors could reveal signatures of past pathogen exposure. The T cell repertoires of around 670 subjects were profiled by immunosequencing and related to cytomegalovirus serostatus. Besides the first cohort of 550 to 750 subjects, a separate validation cohort made up of 90 to 150 different subjects was used. The study combined high-throughput TCR immunosequencing, statistical association of individual TCRs with disease status, and machine learning to predict cytomegalovirus infection status. A later analysis re-examined previously published TCR beta repertoires from more than 650 donors and added high-resolution HLA genotyping to investigate patterns of TCR occurrence. Rather than using new phenotypic data, the later analysis identified candidate immune exposures from TCR beta sequences and from how often those sequences occurred across donors. An earlier analysis of about 600 of the donors used high-throughput TCR beta sequencing to judge whether each TCR beta V gene segment behaved as functional or pseudogenic. Donor age, sex, ethnicity and CMV serostatus were compiled alongside the repertoire data. In a later genetic analysis, genome-wide SNP genotypes for about three fifths of the roughly 670 donors were used, and that subset was treated as a discovery cohort. Every discovery cohort repertoire had been produced on one sequencing platform. Both class I and class II loci were covered by HLA typing, at four-digit resolution. The number of donors typed differed by locus, with 629-630 for A, B, C, DRB1 and DQB1, around 500 for DQA1, approximately 570 for DPA1, and 472 for DPB1. Roughly 5 DR-DQ haplotypes were handled as single units for association and clustering, since linkage in the cohort was strong. Among roughly 370 genotyped donors of the cohort, an average of approximately 230,000 unique TCR beta nucleotide sequences were sequenced per donor, about a sixth of them non-productive. The paper's findings and limits, for the study overall: Sequencing depth was assumed to be roughly uniform across donors in the presence/absence analyses, though that assumption may not hold. Because HLA typing was unavailable for some donors at each locus, only the typed subset was used in association tests. While some public TCRs were present in many individuals, most TCR sequences turned up only very rarely across donors. Assigning TCR associations to individual alleles was difficult when HLA alleles, especially DR and DQ, strongly co-occurred. Specific HLA alleles were associated with around 18,000 TCR beta sequences at a false discovery rate of 0.05 in a later analysis. A further reported finding was that TCR beta sequences accurately predicted the HLA-A and HLA-B alleles for most subjects in the first cohort. The sequencing pipeline was judged likely to have produced a cluster of highly shared sequence variants as a technical artifact. Because the 87-base-pair reads could not distinguish some IMGT-functional V segments, including TRBV6-2 and TRBV6-3, those segments were excluded. In vitro tests confirmed that a few of the cytomegalovirus-associated TCR beta chains recognize cytomegalovirus antigens. In a later genetic analysis, fewer N-insertions in productive TCRs were reported among donors in an Asian-associated ancestry cluster than the roughly 700-donor mean. Because counts were too low, some 16 rarely observed V segments, including chromosome 9 orphons, were excluded from the earlier analysis of about 500 of the donors. In a later analysis, TCR association rates were found to vary across HLA loci, with the most associated TCRs seen for DRB1 alleles and the fewest for HLA-C alleles. Compared with equally common non-associated chains, HLA-associated TCR beta chains in a later analysis were more clonally expanded and had lower generation probabilities. Most CMV-associated TCR beta chains appeared to be HLA-restricted in a later analysis, and the HLA associations seemed to be driven largely by CMV exposure. In an earlier analysis of some 500 of the donors, most TCR beta V segments were observed in productive rearrangements about 90% or about 30% of the time, broadly matching IMGT annotations. Linkage disequilibrium might explain the correlated functional status among segregating V segments, but an unknown experimental factor could not be excluded. A later analysis reported that several top co-occurrence clusters appeared linked to parvovirus B19, influenza, CMV and Epstein-Barr virus. According to the authors, the approach could potentially be generalized to other disease states and immunological phenotypes. This cohort had only TCR beta chains sequenced, and the lack of alpha or paired-chain data limited which features could be detected. V-gene and J-gene trimming of TCR beta chains was associated with a missense DCLRE1C variant in a later genetic analysis, and the association was replicated in an independent cohort. In both the original and validation cohorts, the classifier was reported to diagnose cytomegalovirus status with high specificity and sensitivity. Immune exposure information for the cohort was limited to CMV serostatus. In the study, some 180 TCR beta chains were listed as associated with cytomegalovirus.

The method was the immunoSEQ multiplex PCR assay. For the multiplex PCR, a mixture combining 60 forward primers for TCR Vbeta segments and 13 reverse primers for TCR Jbeta segments was used. Amplification of the CDR3 region of rearranged TCR beta genes was performed with a multiplex PCR assay on genomic DNA. On the Illumina HiSeq System, the amplified TCR beta libraries were sequenced as 87-base-pair reads. Per the original workflow: A later analysis counted approximately 84 million unique TCR beta chains across the 640 or so repertoires, and around 9.9 million of these chains were shared by at least two donors. To remove PCR and sequencing errors, raw reads were error-corrected and collapsed into unique sequences using a nearest-neighbor algorithm that merged closely related sequences. Alignment of CDR3 sequences to IMGT reference sequences was used to assign V, D and J gene segments. For a sequence to be retained, at least a six-nucleotide match to both a V gene segment and a J gene segment was required. Rearrangements were classified as productive when the CDR3 lacked stop codons and remained in frame with V and J, and all other rearrangements were classified as non-productive. CDR3 was defined by IMGT convention, running from the second conserved V-encoded cysteine to the conserved J-encoded phenylalanine. The earlier analysis of about 610 of the donors excluded sequences that lacked an unambiguous match to a single V gene segment. In an earlier analysis of more than 500 of the donors, a V segment was called functional when productive rearrangements were above 56.7%, and segregating when the standard deviation between donors exceeded 5%. A statistical classification framework was built for diagnosing cytomegalovirus status from the catalog of TCR beta chain sequences. A later analysis assigned V and J genes by comparing TCR nucleotide sequences with IMGT/GENE-DB human TR gene sequences. In a later analysis, CDR3 sequences and most-parsimonious VDJ recombination scenarios were assigned using the TCRdist pipeline. In a later analysis, each TCR beta chain was defined by its CDR3 amino acid sequence together with its V-gene family, and reads lacking a unique V-gene family were excluded. In a later analysis, 550 to 650 highly shared, low-generation-probability nucleotide sequences were removed to address suspected cross-contamination and a sequencing artifact. For each public chain, a later analysis derived a clonal expansion index from normalized ranks of inferred template counts within each repertoire. A later analysis computed generation probabilities with a VDJ recombination model fitted to out-of-frame rearrangements, and checked the results against IGoR. In a later analysis, hypergeometric tests were used to score TCR-TCR, TCR-HLA and TCR-CMV co-occurrence, with a repertoire-size bias correction applied to TCR pairs. To estimate false discovery rates, a later analysis permuted the HLA or CMV assignments 20 times. In a later analysis, co-occurring TCRs were grouped using DBSCAN, and TCRdist sequence similarity was added for clustering within HLA-allele-positive subsets. Co-occurrence clustering excluded repertoires with fewer than 30,000 or more than 120,000 public chains, plus five with anomalous nucleotide sharing. TCRdb's version of the immuneACCESS table is confined to in-frame rearrangements and falls short of the full clone set. An unresolved V gene accounts for under half of the shortfall where checked; the remainder is of unknown origin. The V and J calls and clone size come from that table; D and trimming were worked out from the DNA. In all, the sample holds roughly 84,000 clones, and around 82% of those were seen once. The ten largest make up about 3.5% of the sample.

The chain is encoded by TRBV21-1 joined to TRBJ2-7; the table's D call of TRBD1 was not tested on the DNA. TRBV21-1 is described as a pseudogene. The source material was PBMCs. This TCR was sampled from a man aged 45-65 years in good health and CMV-seronegative. The CDR3 has the sequence CASSKVDRDRSAGEQYF. The DNA sequence is given as TGTGCCAGCAGCAAAGTCGACAGGGACAGGTCAGCGGGGGAGCAGTACTTC.